This TCR beta chain came from a study of T cells after yellow fever vaccination. TCRdb reprocessed the 5' RACE reads with MiXCR, giving one entry per CDR3 protein. The data hold some 670,000 distinct CDR3 sequences, with approximately 13% observed a single time. V lost 7 bases to trimming and J lost 2 bases, with 12 bases between them. This CDR3 has 14 residues. The source of this sequence is a man aged 25 to 40 who received the YFV17D yellow fever vaccine. This specimen consisted of PBMCs, obtained on the day of the yellow fever booster vaccination. The rearrangement links TRBV12-3 or TRBV12-4 to TRBJ2-1; D might be TRBD2 (6 bases). The CDR3 loop is CASIVGGTYNEQFF. The CDR3 DNA follows: TGTGCCAGCATAGTAGGCGGGACCTACAATGAGCAGTTCTTC.